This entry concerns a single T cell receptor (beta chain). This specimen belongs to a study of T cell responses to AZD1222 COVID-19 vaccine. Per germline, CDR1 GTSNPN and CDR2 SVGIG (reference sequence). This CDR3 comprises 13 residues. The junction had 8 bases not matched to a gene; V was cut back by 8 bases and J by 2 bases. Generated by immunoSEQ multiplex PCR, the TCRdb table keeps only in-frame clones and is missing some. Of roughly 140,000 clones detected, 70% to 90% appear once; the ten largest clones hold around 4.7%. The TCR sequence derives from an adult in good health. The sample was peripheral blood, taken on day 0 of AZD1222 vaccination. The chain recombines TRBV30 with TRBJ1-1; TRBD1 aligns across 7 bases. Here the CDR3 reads CATLTGFNTEAFF. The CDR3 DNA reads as TGTGCCACCCTGACAGGGTTTAACACTGAAGCTTTCTTT.